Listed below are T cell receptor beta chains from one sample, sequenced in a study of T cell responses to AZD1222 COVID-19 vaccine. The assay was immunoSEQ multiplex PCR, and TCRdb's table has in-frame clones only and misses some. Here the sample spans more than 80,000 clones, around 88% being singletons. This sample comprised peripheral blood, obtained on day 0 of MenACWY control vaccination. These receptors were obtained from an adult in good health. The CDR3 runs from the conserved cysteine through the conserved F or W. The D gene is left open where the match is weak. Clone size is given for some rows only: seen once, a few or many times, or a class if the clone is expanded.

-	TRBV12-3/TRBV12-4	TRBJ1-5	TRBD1	TGTGCCAGCAGGCCAGGGGGGGAGCAGCCCCAGCATTTT	CASRPGGEQPQHF
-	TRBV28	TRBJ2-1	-	TGTGCCAGCACCGTAGAGGGGAGGGGGAGCAATGAGCAGTTCTTC	CASTVEGRGSNEQFF
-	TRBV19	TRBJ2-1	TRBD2	TGTGCCAGTAGTAGGACTAGCGGCTTATACAGCTCCTACAATGAGCAGTTCTTC	CASSRTSGLYSSYNEQFF
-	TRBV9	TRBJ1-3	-	TGTGCCAGCAGCCCTCATGGACAGACCTCTGGAAACACCATATATTTT	CASSPHGQTSGNTIYF
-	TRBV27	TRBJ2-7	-	TGTGCCAGCAGTTTTGGCCCTCTGCGGGAGCAGTACTTC	CASSFGPLREQYF
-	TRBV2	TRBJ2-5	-	TGTGCCAGCAGTTACCGGAGGGAGACCCAGTACTTC	CASSYRRETQYF
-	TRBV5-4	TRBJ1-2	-	TGTGCCAGCAGCTTGGCGGGGACACCTTGGTATGGCTACACCTTC	CASSLAGTPWYGYTF
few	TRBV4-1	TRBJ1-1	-	TGCGCCAGCAGCCAAGTTTGGCAGTTATTTGACCCGTTCACTGAAGCTTTCTTT	CASSQVWQLFDPFTEAFF
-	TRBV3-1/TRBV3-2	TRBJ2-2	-	TGTGCCAGCAGCCAAGCCGGGATCGGCGGGGAGCTGTTTTTT	CASSQAGIGGELFF
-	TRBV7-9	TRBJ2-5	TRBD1	TGTGCCAGCAGCCAGACAGGGGGCCGTTTGTACCAAGAGACCCAGTACTTC	CASSQTGGRLYQETQYF
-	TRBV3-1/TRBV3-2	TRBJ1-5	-	TGTGCCAGCAGCCGAGACAGGAATCAGCCCCAGCATTTT	CASSRDRNQPQHF
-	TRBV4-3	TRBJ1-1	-	TGCGCCAGCAGCCAAGATATAGTGACGGTTAACACTGAAGCTTTCTTT	CASSQDIVTVNTEAFF
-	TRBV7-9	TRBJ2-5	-	TGTGCCAGCAGTTTTGGACCGTACCAAGAGACCCAGTACTTC	CASSFGPYQETQYF
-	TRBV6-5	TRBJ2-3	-	TGTGCCAGCAGTAAACAGGGTACTAGCACAGATACGCAGTATTTT	CASSKQGTSTDTQYF
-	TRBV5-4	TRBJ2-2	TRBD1	TGTGCCAGCAGCGTAGACAGGGACACCGGGGAGCTGTTTTTT	CASSVDRDTGELFF
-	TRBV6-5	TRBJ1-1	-	TGTGCCTCTTCTGGGTACATGAACACTGAAGCTTTCTTT	CASSGYMNTEAFF
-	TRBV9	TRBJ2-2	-	TGTGCCAGCACCGCCCTTACTACCGGGGAGCTGTTTTTT	CASTALTTGELFF
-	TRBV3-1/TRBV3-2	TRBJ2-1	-	TGTGCCAGCAGCCAAGAGGGGTCCTACTACAATGAGCAGTTCTTC	CASSQEGSYYNEQFF
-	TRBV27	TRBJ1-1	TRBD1	TGTGCCAGCAGTTTATCACAGGGGCTCACTGAAGCTTTCTTT	CASSLSQGLTEAFF
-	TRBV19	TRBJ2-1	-	TGTGCCAGTAGTATCTCGCCAGGGGACCACCTCAATGAGCAGTTCTTC	CASSISPGDHLNEQFF
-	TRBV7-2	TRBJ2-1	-	TGTGCCAGCAGCTTAGCGGGTTCGGCTTCCTACAATGAGCAGTTCTTC	CASSLAGSASYNEQFF
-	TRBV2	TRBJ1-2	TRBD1	TGTGCCAGCAACCCACAGGGGTCCTATGGCTACACCTTC	CASNPQGSYGYTF
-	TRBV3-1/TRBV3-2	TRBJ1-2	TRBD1	TGTGCCAGCAGACATACAGGGGGCTTTGGCTACACCTTC	CASRHTGGFGYTF
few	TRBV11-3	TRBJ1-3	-	TGTGCCAGCAGCGGTGGAAACACCATATATTTT	CASSGGNTIYF
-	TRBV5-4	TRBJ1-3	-	TGTGCCAGCAGCTTAGGAGGGGCTGACTTCTCTGGAAACACCATATATTTT	CASSLGGADFSGNTIYF
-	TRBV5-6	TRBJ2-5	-	TGTGCCAGCAGCTTGGTGGCCCTTAGCCAACAAGAGACCCAGTACTTC	CASSLVALSQQETQYF
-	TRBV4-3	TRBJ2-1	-	TGCGCCAGCAGCCCCAGCGGAGGGGGATTCTACAATGAGCAGTTCTTC	CASSPSGGGFYNEQFF
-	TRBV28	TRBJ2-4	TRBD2	TGTGCCAGCAGTTTTGGATCGGGGGGTTCGGGATTTGCCAAAAACATTCAGTACTTC	CASSFGSGGSGFAKNIQYF